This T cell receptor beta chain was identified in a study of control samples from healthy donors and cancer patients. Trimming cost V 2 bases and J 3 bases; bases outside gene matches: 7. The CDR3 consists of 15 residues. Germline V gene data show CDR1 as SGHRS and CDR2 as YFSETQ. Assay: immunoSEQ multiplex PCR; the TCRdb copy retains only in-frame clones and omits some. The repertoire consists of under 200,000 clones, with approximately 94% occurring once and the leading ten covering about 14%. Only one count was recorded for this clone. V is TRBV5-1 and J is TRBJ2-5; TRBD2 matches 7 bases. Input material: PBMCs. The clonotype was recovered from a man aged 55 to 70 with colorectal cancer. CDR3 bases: TGCGCCAGCAGCTTCGGGAGGCTAGTTGAAGAGACCCAGTACTTC. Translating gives CASSFGRLVEETQYF.